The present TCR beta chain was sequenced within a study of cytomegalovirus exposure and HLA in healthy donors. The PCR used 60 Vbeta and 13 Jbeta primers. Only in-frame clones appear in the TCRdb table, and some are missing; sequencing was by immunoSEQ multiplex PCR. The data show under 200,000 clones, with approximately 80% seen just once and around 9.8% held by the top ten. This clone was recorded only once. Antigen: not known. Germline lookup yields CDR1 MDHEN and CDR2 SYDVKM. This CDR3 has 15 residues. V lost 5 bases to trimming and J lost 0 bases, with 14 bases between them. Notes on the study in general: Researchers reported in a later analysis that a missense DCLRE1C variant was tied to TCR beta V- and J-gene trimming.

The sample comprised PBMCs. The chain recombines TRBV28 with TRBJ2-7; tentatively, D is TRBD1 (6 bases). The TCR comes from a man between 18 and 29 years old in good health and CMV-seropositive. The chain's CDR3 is CASSLDSRFSYEQYF. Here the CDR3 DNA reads TGTGCCAGCAGTCTGGACAGCCGATTCTCCTACGAGCAGTACTTC.